Below, one TCR beta chain is given with its context. Using immunoSEQ multiplex PCR, the repertoire was profiled, and TCRdb retains in-frame clones only, with some absent. The sample contains roughly 51,000 clones, about 85% of which appear only once. The record originates from a study of PD-L1 blockade in urothelial cancer. Study information: Atezolizumab (1,200 mg intravenously every 3 weeks) began at some point between 2014 and 2015 for patients. In the patient group, about 85% of the roughly 29 were males with bladder-origin urothelial cancer. Among blood samples, the median T cell count was some 140,000.

Sample time point: peripheral blood 6 weeks after treatment start. The cohort comprised individuals with locally advanced or metastatic urothelial carcinoma. Germline V lookup: CDR1 LNHDA, CDR2 SQIVND (reference sequence). This CDR3 has 14 residues. Trimming removed 0 bases from V and 3 bases from J, with 9 bases in between. Sequenced material: PBMCs, taken around atezolizumab (anti-PD-L1) treatment. The receptor comes from a man aged 50-60 years with urothelial cancer. The V call is TRBV19, the J call TRBJ2-7; D might be TRBD1 (6 bases). The CDR3 here is CASSIEDSRYEQYF. The CDR3 DNA follows: TGTGCCAGTAGTATAGAGGACAGCCGCTACGAGCAGTACTTC.